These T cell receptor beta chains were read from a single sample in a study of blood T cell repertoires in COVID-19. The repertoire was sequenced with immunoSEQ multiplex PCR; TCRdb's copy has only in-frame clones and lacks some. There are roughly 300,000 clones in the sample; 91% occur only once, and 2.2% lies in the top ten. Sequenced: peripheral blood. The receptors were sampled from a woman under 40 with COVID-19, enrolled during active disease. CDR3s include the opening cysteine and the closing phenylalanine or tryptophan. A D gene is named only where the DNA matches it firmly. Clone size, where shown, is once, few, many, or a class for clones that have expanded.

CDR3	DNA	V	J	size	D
CASSLDSYGYTF	TGCGCCAGCAGCTTAGACAGCTATGGCTACACCTTC	TRBV5-1	TRBJ1-2	-	-
CASSSLSGLSSYNEQFF	TGTGCCAGCAGCTCACTTAGCGGATTAAGCTCCTACAATGAGCAGTTCTTC	TRBV11-2	TRBJ2-1	-	-
CASSLYLVEGEKLFF	TGTGCCAGCAGTCTCTACTTGGTGGAGGGAGAAAAACTGTTTTTT	TRBV2	TRBJ1-4	-	-
CASSFNRVGETQYF	TGTGCCAGCAGCTTTAACAGGGTAGGGGAGACCCAGTACTTC	TRBV5-6	TRBJ2-5	-	-
CAWSVRSTEAFF	TGTGCCTGGAGTGTACGGAGCACTGAAGCTTTCTTT	TRBV30	TRBJ1-1	-	-
CASSLETGVSEKLFF	TGTGCCAGCAGCTTGGAGACAGGGGTGAGTGAAAAACTGTTTTTT	TRBV5-6	TRBJ1-4	-	TRBD1
CASSPGTEGWDGYTF	TGCGCCAGCAGCCCCGGGACAGAAGGATGGGATGGCTACACCTTC	TRBV5-1	TRBJ1-2	once	TRBD1
CSAIHNEQFF	TGCAGTGCTATTCATAATGAGCAGTTCTTC	TRBV20-1	TRBJ2-1	-	-
CASAQNSNQPQHF	TGTGCCAGCGCCCAGAATAGCAATCAGCCCCAGCATTTT	TRBV12-3/TRBV12-4	TRBJ1-5	-	-
CASRRDDRGYGWDIQYF	TGTGCTAGCCGACGAGATGACAGGGGGTACGGTTGGGACATTCAGTACTTC	TRBV12-5	TRBJ2-4	-	TRBD1
CASSSVVSPYNEQFF	TGTGCCAGCAGCTCCGTAGTAAGCCCCTACAATGAGCAGTTCTTC	TRBV7-8	TRBJ2-1	-	-
CASSTKGLAEGETQYF	TGTGCCAGCAGTACGAAGGGGCTAGCGGAGGGGGAGACCCAGTACTTC	TRBV4-2	TRBJ2-5	-	TRBD2
CASRTGQQPQHF	TGTGCCAGCAGGACAGGGCAGCAGCCCCAGCATTTT	TRBV28	TRBJ1-5	-	TRBD1
CASSRQGGYEQYF	TGTGCCAGTAGTAGACAGGGGGGCTACGAGCAGTACTTC	TRBV19	TRBJ2-7	-	TRBD1
CASSLLAGGTSKNIQYF	TGTGCCAGCAGTTTGTTAGCGGGAGGGACTTCCAAAAACATTCAGTACTTC	TRBV28	TRBJ2-4	-	TRBD2
CASSQGSGMNTEAFF	TGCGCCAGCAGCCAGGGTAGCGGCATGAACACTGAAGCTTTCTTT	TRBV4-1	TRBJ1-1	-	-
CASSQGGTSNQPQHF	TGTGCCAGCAGTCAAGGAGGGACTAGCAATCAGCCCCAGCATTTT	TRBV6-6	TRBJ1-5	-	-
CASSDTGRYGYTF	TGTGCCAGCAGCGACACAGGGCGCTATGGCTACACCTTC	TRBV9	TRBJ1-2	-	-
CATRQGPINYGYTF	TGCGCCACTCGACAGGGGCCAATCAACTATGGCTACACCTTC	TRBV5-1	TRBJ1-2	-	TRBD1
CASTLDPSGRRETQYF	TGTGCCAGCACCCTCGACCCCAGCGGGAGACGAGAGACCCAGTACTTC	TRBV7-6	TRBJ2-5	-	TRBD2
CASSFVRPGEQYF	TGTGCCAGCAGCTTTGTAAGACCGGGCGAGCAGTACTTC	TRBV12-1	TRBJ2-7	-	-
CASSQDYGLVGANF	TGCGCCAGCAGCCAAGATTACGGGTTGGTGGGAGCGAACTTC	TRBV4-1	TRBJ2-5	-	-
CASSHGTAQETQYF	TGTGCCAGCAGTCACGGGACAGCACAAGAGACCCAGTACTTC	TRBV28	TRBJ2-5	-	TRBD1
CASSLDLPASGNIQYF	TGCGCCAGCAGCTTGGACCTCCCCGCTAGTGGTAACATTCAGTACTTC	TRBV5-1	TRBJ2-4	-	-
CASSLDIRSGNTIYF	TGTGCCAGCAGCCTGGACATTCGCTCTGGAAACACCATATATTTT	TRBV7-9	TRBJ1-3	once	-
CASSTGTGKNYGYTF	TGTGCCAGCAGTACCGGGACAGGGAAAAACTATGGCTACACCTTC	TRBV28	TRBJ1-2	-	TRBD1
CASSEQREGSEQFF	TGTGCCAGCAGTGAACAGCGGGAGGGCAGTGAGCAGTTCTTC	TRBV6-4	TRBJ2-1	-	TRBD2
CASSFGESTEAFF	TGTGCCAGCAGCTTCGGGGAAAGCACTGAAGCTTTCTTT	TRBV11-2	TRBJ1-1	-	-
CASSLGWQGGSPLHF	TGTGCCAGCAGCTTAGGGTGGCAGGGGGGATCACCCCTCCACTTT	TRBV7-3	TRBJ1-6	-	TRBD1
CASSFSPSGGTEAFF	TGTGCCAGCAGCTTCTCACCTTCCGGAGGCACTGAAGCTTTCTTT	TRBV5-6	TRBJ1-1	-	-
CASSIDREDEQFF	TGTGCCAGTAGTATAGACAGGGAGGATGAGCAGTTCTTC	TRBV19	TRBJ2-1	-	-
CASRRTDTDTQYF	TGTGCCAGCAGGAGGACTGACACAGATACGCAGTATTTT	TRBV6-5	TRBJ2-3	-	-
CASSPRTALSTEAFF	TGTGCCAGCAGCCCACGGACTGCTTTAAGCACTGAAGCTTTCTTT	TRBV11-2	TRBJ1-1	-	-
CAQGRDRGRGYTF	TGTGCCCAGGGCCGGGACAGGGGGCGAGGCTACACCTTC	TRBV30	TRBJ1-2	once	TRBD1
CASSERIQGTQYF	TGTGCCAGCAGTGAAAGAATACAGGGGACGCAGTATTTT	TRBV2	TRBJ2-3	-	TRBD1
CASSPSGVETQYF	TGTGCCAGCAGCCCGAGCGGTGTAGAGACCCAGTACTTC	TRBV7-2	TRBJ2-5	-	-
CASSPQDRGSDTEAFF	TGTGCCAGTAGTCCACAGGACAGGGGGTCGGACACTGAAGCTTTCTTT	TRBV19	TRBJ1-1	-	TRBD1
CASSENAGVTDTQYF	TGTGCCAGCAGTGAGAACGCGGGGGTCACAGATACGCAGTATTTT	TRBV6-1	TRBJ2-3	-	TRBD2
CAWSSRGRGPYEQYF	TGTGCCTGGAGTTCACGGGGCAGGGGGCCATACGAGCAGTACTTC	TRBV30	TRBJ2-7	-	TRBD1
CASRADIRGELFF	TGTGCCAGCAGGGCGGACATTCGCGGGGAGCTGTTTTTT	TRBV2	TRBJ2-2	-	-
CASSPSRQGLGPGELFF	TGTGCCAGCAGTCCCAGCCGACAGGGTTTGGGCCCCGGGGAGCTGTTTTTT	TRBV6-6	TRBJ2-2	few	TRBD1
CASTSVGTGDYGYTF	TGCGCCAGCACTTCCGTGGGGACAGGGGACTATGGCTACACCTTC	TRBV4-1	TRBJ1-2	-	TRBD1
CASKGVGELFF	TGTGCCAGCAAAGGGGTCGGGGAGCTGTTTTTT	TRBV6-5	TRBJ2-2	-	-
CATKTGKESNQPQHF	TGTGCCACGAAGACAGGGAAGGAGTCTAATCAGCCCCAGCATTTT	TRBV10-3	TRBJ1-5	-	TRBD1